This passage covers 25 T cell receptor beta chains from one sample sequenced in a study of identical twins. In TCRdb, the 5' RACE reads were re-called with MiXCR into one record per CDR3 protein. In the table there are 500,000 or so distinct CDR3 sequences, 12% to 15% of which are singletons. These data were likewise used in another study, on yellow fever vaccine responses in identical twins.

The specimen was CD4+ T cells sorted from blood. The receptors originated from a woman between 18 and 30 years old in good health.

This clonotype was observed a few times. The CDR3 DNA follows: TGTGCCAGCAGTTTCCGGGTCGAGGGGACCCAGTACTTC. As protein: CASSFRVEGTQYF. The chain uses TRBV12-3 or TRBV12-4 and TRBJ2-5; a possible D gene is TRBD2 (5 bases). Trimming left V 3 bases short and J 7 bases short, with 12 bases between. The CDR3 sequence is 13 residues long.

This chain uses TRBV4-3 with TRBJ2-3; 7 nucleotides line up with TRBD2. CDR3 length equals 15 residues. V was pared by 0 bases and J by 6 bases, with 6 bases of the junction left unmatched. Germline CDR1 and CDR2: LGHNA and YSLEER. Here the CDR3 reads CASSQEGTKDDTQYF. CDR3 nucleotides: TGCGCCAGCAGCCAAGAAGGGACTAAAGACGATACGCAGTATTTT.

The CDR3 DNA sequence: TGTGCCTGGACCGGAGAAGGCACAGATACGCAGTATTTT. As protein: CAWTGEGTDTQYF. The J gene is TRBJ2-3, the V gene TRBV30; D ambiguous. Trimming removed 4 bases at V and 1 base at J, with 9 bases between. The V gene's germline CDR1 is GTSNPN and CDR2 SVGIG (reference sequence). CDR3 length: 13 residues. Based on the CDR3 plus reference TRBV30 and TRBJ2-3, the full variable domain is SQTIHQWPATLVQPVGSPLSLECTVEGTSNPNLYWYRQAAGRGLQLLFYSVGIGQISSEVPQNLSASRPQDRQFILSSKKLLLSDSGFYLCAWTGEGTDTQYFGPGTRLTVL.

This clonotype was detected only a few times. This chain connects TRBV3-1 to TRBJ2-6; 8 bases agree with TRBD1. The CDR3 loop spans 19 amino acids. The ends lost 0 bases at V and 13 bases at J; junction bases unmatched: 20. CDR1 is LGHDT and CDR2 is YNNKEL in the germline V gene (reference sequence). The CDR3 nucleotides are TGTGCCAGCAGCCAAGATGAGGACAGGGCCCTCTCTAGGGCCAGGGTCCTGACTTTC. This sequence encodes CASSQDEDRALSRARVLTF.

This clonotype was observed a few times. The CDR3: CSAYGLAGGSYEQYF. The CDR3 nucleotides read TGCAGTGCTTACGGACTAGCGGGGGGCTCCTACGAGCAGTACTTC. This chain uses TRBV20-1 with TRBJ2-7, with 14 bases identical to TRBD2. Per the germline V gene, CDR1 is DFQATT and CDR2 is SNEGSKA (reference sequence). Trimming removed 5 bases from V and 0 bases from J; junction bases left unmatched: 3. The CDR3 has 15 amino acids.

This clonotype was seen a few times. This chain joins TRBV15 and TRBJ2-1; TRBD2 aligns across 7 bases. The CDR3 runs to 18 residues. V was clipped by 0 bases and J by 1 base; unmatched bases: 9. Germline V gene lookup returns CDR1 LNHNV and CDR2 YYDKDF (reference sequence). The CDR3 loop is CATSREMRGGWSYNEQFF. CDR3 DNA: TGTGCCACCAGCAGAGAAATGCGCGGGGGTTGGTCCTACAATGAGCAGTTCTTC.

V gene TRBV5-1 combines with J gene TRBJ2-7, with D perhaps TRBD1 (6 bases). Trimming took off 2 bases at V and 5 bases at J, with 11 bases between the two ends. The germline V gene has CDR1 SGHRS and CDR2 YFSETQ. The CDR3 spans 13 residues. The CDR3 nucleotides read TGCGCCAGCAGCTTAGGGGGTACTAACGAGCAGTACTTC. This translates into CASSLGGTNEQYF.

The genes are TRBV28 and TRBJ2-3; D is undetermined. Germline values: CDR1 MDHEN, CDR2 SYDVKM. The length of the CDR3 is 12 residues. The V and J ends lost 8 bases and 1 base respectively, with 7 bases between them. The CDR3: CASDTRTDTQYF. CDR3 DNA sequence: TGTGCCAGCGACACTCGCACAGATACGCAGTATTTT.

The chain uses TRBV20-1 and TRBJ2-3; 8 bases are a match to TRBD2. CDR1 is DFQATT and CDR2 is SNEGSKA in the germline V gene (reference sequence). The length of the CDR3 is 13 residues. V trimming: 6 bases; J trimming: 2 bases; junction bases outside the gene matches: 4. The CDR3 DNA follows: TGCAGTGCCCGACTAGCGATCACAGATACGCAGTATTTT. It is translated as CSARLAITDTQYF.

This clonotype showed up just a few times. The chain couples TRBV5-4 to TRBJ2-3, with D uncertain. Trimming took 0 bases from V and 0 from J, leaving 8 bases between them. Germline V CDR1 and CDR2: SGHNT, YYREEE (reference sequence). CDR3 length: 15 amino acids. CDR3 nucleotide sequence: TGTGCCAGCAGCTTGGAACCCTTTAGCACAGATACGCAGTATTTT. This sequence encodes CASSLEPFSTDTQYF.

This rearrangement joins TRBV5-6 to TRBJ2-5, with D possibly being TRBD1 (5 bases). CDR3 size: 16 residues. Per the germline V gene, CDR1 is SGHDT and CDR2 is YYEEEE. V lost 0 bases and J 5 bases, leaving 17 bases between the germline ends. In DNA, the CDR3 is TGTGCCAGCAGCTTGGGACAGAGCCCAAGTACGGAGACCCAGTACTTC. Translating gives CASSLGQSPSTETQYF.

In its sample, this clonotype was seen a few times. The rearrangement uses TRBV2 and TRBJ2-5; 13 bases fit TRBD2. The CDR3 has 14 residues. After removal of 7 bases from V and 4 bases from J, the junction contained 3 bases not matched to a gene. Germline CDR1 is SNHLY and CDR2 is FYNNEI. CDR3 sequence reads: CASTTSGGPETQYF. DNA of the CDR3: TGTGCCAGCACGACTAGCGGGGGGCCAGAGACCCAGTACTTC. The full variable domain, completed using reference TRBV2 and TRBJ2-5, is EPEVTQTPSHQVTQMGQEVILRCVPISNHLYFYWYRQILGQKVEFLVSFYNNEISEKSEIFDDQFSVERPDGSNFTLKIRSTKLEDSAMYFCASTTSGGPETQYFGPGTRLLVL.

This clonotype came up many times. Written as DNA, the CDR3 is TGTGCCAGCAGCTTAGAAGGGGCCACCTACAATGAGCAGTTCTTC. The encoded protein is CASSLEGATYNEQFF. V gene TRBV11-2 combines with J gene TRBJ2-1; D is perhaps TRBD1 (5 bases). The CDR3 has 15 amino acids. V lost 0 bases, J lost 2 bases, and 8 bases lay in between. The germline gives CDR1 SGHAT, CDR2 FQNNGV.

The rearrangement joins TRBV11-2 to TRBJ1-3; D remains ambiguous. Germline CDR1 and CDR2: SGHAT and FQNNGV. Trimming stripped 5 bases from V and 2 bases from J, with 13 bases between. The CDR3 loop spans 15 amino acids. The chain's CDR3 is CASSPRVAAGNTIYF. The CDR3 DNA reads TGTGCCAGCAGCCCGAGGGTGGCAGCTGGAAACACCATATATTTT.

Only a few counts were recorded for this clonotype. The rearrangement uses TRBV20-1 and TRBJ2-7; 8 bases are shared with TRBD1. The germline CDR1 and CDR2 sequences are DFQATT and SNEGSKA (reference sequence). V trimming: 3 bases; J trimming: 0 bases; junction bases outside the gene matches: 13. The CDR3 length is 17 residues. The CDR3 DNA reads as TGCAGTGCTAGCCCCCCACAGGGGGTTATCAGCTCCTACGAGCAGTACTTC. It is translated as CSASPPQGVISSYEQYF.

This clonotype has more than one count but fewer than ten. This chain links TRBV20-1 with TRBJ2-1, with 13 nucleotides matching TRBD2. The CDR3 spans 15 residues. V lost 2 bases and J lost 3; bases outside the gene matches: 1. Per germline, CDR1 DFQATT and CDR2 SNEGSKA (reference sequence). Written as DNA, the CDR3 is TGCAGTGCTAGACGGACTAGCGGGGGCTACAATGAGCAGTTCTTC. It is translated as CSARRTSGGYNEQFF.

This clonotype was picked up a small number of times. This chain connects TRBV5-1 to TRBJ2-7; D unclear. Germline CDR1 SGHRS, CDR2 YFSETQ. There are 16 residues in the CDR3. V gave up 0 bases and J gave up 1 base, with 14 bases separating them. The CDR3 region is CASSLVTQRLSYEQYF. The CDR3 DNA reads TGCGCCAGCAGCTTGGTGACCCAAAGACTTTCCTACGAGCAGTACTTC.

The genes are TRBV12-3 or TRBV12-4 and TRBJ2-5; 11 nucleotides agree with TRBD2. The CDR3 consists of 16 residues. Trimming took 3 bases from V and 4 from J; bases not matched to a gene: 7. CDR3 region: CASSLIAGGPGETQYF. CDR3 DNA: TGTGCCAGCAGTTTGATAGCGGGAGGGCCAGGAGAGACCCAGTACTTC.

This clonotype was counted between two and nine times. The chain is built from TRBV27 and TRBJ2-6; the D is unclear. This CDR3 contains 15 residues. Germline V gene lookup returns CDR1 MNHEY and CDR2 SMNVEV (reference sequence). Trimming took off 0 bases at V and 0 bases at J, with 3 bases between the two ends. The CDR3: CASSLSTSGANVLTF. The CDR3 bases are TGTGCCAGCAGTTTATCTACCTCTGGGGCCAACGTCCTGACTTTC.

The CDR3 DNA reads as TGTGCCAGCAGTGAGAGTTCTGCGAGGGGTCGGGGGACAGATACGCAGTATTTT. As protein: CASSESSARGRGTDTQYF. This chain uses TRBV2 with TRBJ2-3; D may be TRBD2 (6 bases). Germline assignment: CDR1 SNHLY and CDR2 FYNNEI. V was trimmed by 3 bases and J by 3 bases, leaving 22 bases between them. This CDR3 spans 18 amino acids.

This clonotype has only a few counts. This rearrangement joins TRBV5-1 to TRBJ2-3; D call uncertain. The V end lost 4 bases, the J end lost 1 base, and 16 bases lay between the germline ends. From germline, CDR1 is SGHRS and CDR2 YFSETQ. The CDR3 totals 16 residues. The CDR3 DNA reads as TGCGCCAGCAGCCCCGGAACTACGCAACGCACAGATACGCAGTATTTT. It translates to CASSPGTTQRTDTQYF.

The V call is TRBV6-2 or TRBV6-3, the J call TRBJ1-2; 7 nucleotides align to TRBD1. The CDR3 extends over 14 amino acids. V dropped 5 bases and J dropped 8; count of bases not matched to a gene: 11. Per germline, CDR1 MNHEY and CDR2 SVGEGT. Here the CDR3 DNA reads TGTGCCAGCAGTCCGGACAGGTTCGGTCTCGGCTACACCTTC. Translation: CASSPDRFGLGYTF.

The chain combines TRBV4-3 with TRBJ1-6; D gene ambiguous. Germline V lookup: CDR1 LGHNA, CDR2 YSLEER. Trimming pared 2 bases from V and 3 bases from J, leaving 8 bases between. This CDR3 is built from 15 residues. Here the CDR3 reads CASSQTGGYNSPLHF. DNA for the CDR3: TGCGCCAGCAGCCAAACCGGCGGCTATAATTCACCCCTCCACTTT.

This chain connects TRBV12-3 or TRBV12-4 to TRBJ1-3, with 7 bases lining up with TRBD1. After removal of 5 bases from V and 0 bases from J, the junction contained 7 bases not matched to a gene. This CDR3 spans 16 amino acids. The CDR3 loop is CASSNRGQFSGNTIYF. CDR3 nucleotides: TGTGCCAGCAGTAATAGGGGACAGTTCTCTGGAAACACCATATATTTT.

This clonotype was seen at least ten times. The V and J genes are TRBV29-1 and TRBJ2-3; 9 positions match TRBD2. The CDR3 runs to 15 residues. The germline CDR1 and CDR2 sequences are SQVTM and ANQGSEA. V shed 5 bases and J 2 bases; nucleotides not matched to a gene: 8. CDR3 residues: CSVRGLAAHTDTQYF. The CDR3 nucleotides read TGCAGCGTTCGGGGACTAGCAGCTCACACAGATACGCAGTATTTT.